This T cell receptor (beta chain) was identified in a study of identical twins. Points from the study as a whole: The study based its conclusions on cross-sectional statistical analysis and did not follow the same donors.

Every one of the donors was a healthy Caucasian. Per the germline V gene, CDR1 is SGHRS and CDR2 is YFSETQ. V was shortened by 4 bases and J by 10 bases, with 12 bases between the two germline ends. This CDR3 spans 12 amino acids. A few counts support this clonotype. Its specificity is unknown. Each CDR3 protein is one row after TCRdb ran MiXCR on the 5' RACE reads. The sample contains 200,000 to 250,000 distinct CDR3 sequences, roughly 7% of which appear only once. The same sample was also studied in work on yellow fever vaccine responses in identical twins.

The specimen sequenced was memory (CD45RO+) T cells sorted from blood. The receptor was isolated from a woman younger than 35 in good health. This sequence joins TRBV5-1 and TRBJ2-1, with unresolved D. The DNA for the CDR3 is TGCGCCAGCAGCCCGGAAGGTCGGGAGCAGTTCTTC. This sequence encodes CASSPEGREQFF.